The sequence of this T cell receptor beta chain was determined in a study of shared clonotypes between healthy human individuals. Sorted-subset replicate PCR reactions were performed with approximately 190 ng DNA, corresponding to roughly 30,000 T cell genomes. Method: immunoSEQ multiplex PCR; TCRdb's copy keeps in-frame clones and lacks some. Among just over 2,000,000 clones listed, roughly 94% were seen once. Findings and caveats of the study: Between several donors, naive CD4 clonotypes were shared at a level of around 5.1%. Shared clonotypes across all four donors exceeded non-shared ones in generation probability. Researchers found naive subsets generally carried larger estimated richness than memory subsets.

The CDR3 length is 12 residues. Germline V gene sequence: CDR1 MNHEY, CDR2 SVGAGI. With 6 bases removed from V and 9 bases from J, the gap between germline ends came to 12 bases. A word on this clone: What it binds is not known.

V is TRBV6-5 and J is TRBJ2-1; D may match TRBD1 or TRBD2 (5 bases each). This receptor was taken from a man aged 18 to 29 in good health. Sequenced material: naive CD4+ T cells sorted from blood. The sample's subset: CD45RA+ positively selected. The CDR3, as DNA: TGTGCCAGCAGATCTACCGGGGCTGAGCAGTTCTTC. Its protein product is CASRSTGAEQFF.